This record looks at one TCR beta chain sequence and its context. Naive CD8 cells were CD45RO-negative, positively selected for CCR7, excluding terminally differentiated effector memory CD45RA+ cells. At the deep level, the assay was run. Each subset's genomic DNA was split evenly across several immunoSEQ plates. Produced via immunoSEQ multiplex PCR; TCRdb's table is partial and in-frame only. The data contain about 700,000 clones, just over 90% of them singletons. This sample is part of a study of shared clonotypes between healthy human individuals. The CDR3 contains 14 residues. CDR1 is SNHLY, CDR2 FYNNEI, per germline. Trimming took 8 bases from V and 6 from J, leaving 17 bases between them.

The sequence derives from a young man in good health. The chain recombines TRBV2 with TRBJ1-5; TRBD1 is a possible D gene (6 bases). Sequencing was performed on naive CD8+ T cells sorted from blood. Written as DNA, the CDR3 is TGTGCCAGCCTACCCCCCGAAGGGGGTCAGCCCCAGCATTTT. Residues: CASLPPEGGQPQHF. The variable domain in full, with the rest retrieved from reference TRBV2 and TRBJ1-5, is EPEVTQTPSHQVTQMGQEVILRCVPISNHLYFYWYRQILGQKVEFLVSFYNNEISEKSEIFDDQFSVERPDGSNFTLKIRSTKLEDSAMYFCASLPPEGGQPQHFGDGTRLSIL.